The next 3 T cell receptor beta chains were all read from a single sample in a study of shared clonotypes between healthy human individuals. Method: immunoSEQ multiplex PCR; TCRdb's copy keeps in-frame clones and lacks some. The sample lists roughly 1 million clones, about 80% occurring once. The sequenced sample was memory CD4+ T cells sorted from blood. Subset reported: CD45RA-negative fraction. The receptors shown here come from a man younger than 30 in good health.

This clone was counted at least ten times. V is TRBV27 and J is TRBJ1-1, with 7 bases identical to TRBD1. The junction had 9 bases not matched to a gene; V was cut back by 4 bases and J by 4 bases. The CDR3 extends over 15 amino acids. Germline values: CDR1 MNHEY, CDR2 SMNVEV (reference sequence). In nucleotides, the CDR3 is TGTGCCAGCAGTTCCTCCAGACAGGGTCTCACTGAAGCTTTCTTT. Its translation: CASSSSRQGLTEAFF.

The rearrangement uses TRBV11-2 and TRBJ2-3, with 8 bases aligning to TRBD1. The CDR3 totals 17 residues. With 4 bases clipped from V and 6 bases from J, the junction kept 15 bases outside the gene matches. CDR1 SGHAT and CDR2 FQNNGV come from the germline V gene. In nucleotides, the CDR3 is TGTGCCAGCAGCTACGGGATCCAGGGGGCGTTGGGGGATACGCAGTATTTT. Its translation: CASSYGIQGALGDTQYF.

The chain employs TRBV2 and TRBJ2-3, with 10 bases that match TRBD2. The trim removed 6 bases at V and 2 bases at J, leaving 8 bases unmatched. CDR3 length: 16 residues. Germline V lookup: CDR1 SNHLY, CDR2 FYNNEI. CDR3 region: CASSAGTSDSTDTQYF. The CDR3 coding sequence is TGTGCCAGCAGCGCCGGGACTAGCGACTCCACAGATACGCAGTATTTT.